The rows below give T cell receptor beta chains drawn from one sample of a study of T cells in Graves' hyperthyroidism and ophthalmopathy. TCRdb re-called the multiplex PCR reads through MiXCR, storing one row per CDR3 protein. Of roughly 300,000 distinct CDR3 sequences detected, 20% to 30% appear once; the ten largest clones hold roughly a quarter. The specimen sequenced was blood. The receptors here all came from a man in his forties with Graves' hyperthyroidism that later progressed to Graves' ophthalmopathy. Each CDR3 is given with its conserved first and last residue. The order of the fields is J gene, clone size, V gene, D gene, CDR3 DNA, CDR3 protein. A D gene is named only where the DNA matches it firmly. Some rows have no size entry. The others give once, few or many, or a class for an expanded clone.

TRBJ1-2,.,TRBV7-2,.,TGTGCCAGCAGCACCACGGGAGTGGCTTCCTATGGCTACACCTTC,CASSTTGVASYGYTF
TRBJ1-3,many,TRBV18,TRBD1,TGTGCCAGCTCACGGGACAGGAGAAGCTCTGGAAACACCATATATTTT,CASSRDRRSSGNTIYF
TRBJ2-1,many,TRBV12-3/TRBV12-4,.,TGTGCCAGCAGACAAGTAGTTGAGCAGTTCTTC,CASRQVVEQFF
TRBJ2-7,.,TRBV7-2,TRBD1,TGTGCCAGCAGCTATTCCGGGACAGGCCTCTACGAGCAGTACTTC,CASSYSGTGLYEQYF
TRBJ2-7,many,TRBV3-1,.,TGTGCCGGCAGCCAACAGGGACGGGTGTACTTC,CAGSQQGRVYF
TRBJ2-2,many,TRBV5-1,.,TGCGCCAGCAGCTTGGGTCTAGCGAATCGTATCGGGGAGCTGTTTTTT,CASSLGLANRIGELFF
TRBJ2-7,.,TRBV7-6,TRBD1,TGTGCCAGCAGCTCATCAGACAGGGGCTACGAGCAGTACTTC,CASSSSDRGYEQYF
TRBJ1-5,many,TRBV12-3/TRBV12-4,.,TGTGCCAGCAGTTTGGCAGGCAGCAATCAGCCCCAGCATTTT,CASSLAGSNQPQHF
TRBJ2-5,many,TRBV10-3,.,TGTGCCATCGGTGGGGGTGGTGGAGAGACCCAGTACTTC,CAIGGGGGETQYF
TRBJ1-1,.,TRBV27,TRBD1,TGTGCCAGCAGCCCCGATCCCGGGACAGGGGGTTTTGAAGCTTTCTTT,CASSPDPGTGGFEAFF
TRBJ1-2,many,TRBV6-5,TRBD1,TGTGCCAGCAGTCGCCGGGACAGGGTTGGCTACACCTTC,CASSRRDRVGYTF
TRBJ1-5,many,TRBV12-3/TRBV12-4,.,TGTGCCAGCAGTTTAGCGGGGGGGGGCAATCAGCCCCAGCATTTT,CASSLAGGGNQPQHF
TRBJ1-1,many,TRBV6-5,TRBD1,TGTGCCAGCGGACAGGTAGAGAACACTGAAGCTTTCTTT,CASGQVENTEAFF
TRBJ1-1,.,TRBV12-3/TRBV12-4,.,TGTGCCAGCAGCCCCCCCCAGGGCGTAGTCACTGAAGCTTTCTTT,CASSPPQGVVTEAFF
TRBJ1-2,.,TRBV30,TRBD1,TGTGCCTGGAGCGCCCAAACAGGGGCGAAGGGCTACACCTTC,CAWSAQTGAKGYTF
TRBJ2-4,.,TRBV6-1,.,TGTGCCATCAGTGAGGGAAACATTCAGTACTTC,CAISEGNIQYF
TRBJ2-7,.,TRBV29-1,TRBD2,TGCAGCGCTCTAGCGGGCGCCTACGAGCAGTACTTC,CSALAGAYEQYF
TRBJ1-5,.,TRBV6-2/TRBV6-3,.,TGTGCCAGCAGCCCACATGGGAATCAGCCCCAGCATTTT,CASSPHGNQPQHF
TRBJ1-5,many,TRBV19,.,TGTGCCAGTACCCCCCAATGGGATCAGCCCCAGCATTTT,CASTPQWDQPQHF
TRBJ2-7,many,TRBV9,.,TGTGCCAGCAGCGTTGACACCAACTACGAGCAGTACTTC,CASSVDTNYEQYF
TRBJ1-2,many,TRBV9,.,TGTGCCAGCAGCACCATACAGGGCCACTATGGCTACACCTTC,CASSTIQGHYGYTF
TRBJ2-7,many,TRBV12-3/TRBV12-4,TRBD2,TGTGCCAGCAGTTGGGAGCCTAGCGGGGTGGGGTACTTC,CASSWEPSGVGYF
TRBJ2-7,.,TRBV19,.,TGTGCCAGCCGTCCCAGCCCCACCCTCTCCTACGAGCAGTACTTC,CASRPSPTLSYEQYF
TRBJ2-7,many,TRBV24-1,.,TGTGCCACCAGTAACTCCATGGGGACCGTCCACGAGCAGTACTTC,CATSNSMGTVHEQYF
TRBJ1-2,once,TRBV6-5,.,TGTGCCAGCAGTTACGATGGCACAGCGGGAGGCTACACCTTC,CASSYDGTAGGYTF
TRBJ2-2,few,TRBV6-2/TRBV6-3,TRBD2,TGTGCCAGCAGTTACTCGGGACTAGCGGGAGTTGGAACCGGGGAGCTGTTTTTT,CASSYSGLAGVGTGELFF
TRBJ1-1,.,TRBV24-1,.,TGTGCCACCAGGACAGGTTGGAGCCAGCTCGCTGAAGCTTTCTTT,CATRTGWSQLAEAFF
TRBJ2-7,.,TRBV6-5,.,TGTGCCAGCAGTTACTCGTCGGCCTCCTACGAGCAGTACTTC,CASSYSSASYEQYF
TRBJ2-4,few,TRBV7-9,.,TGTGCCAGCAGCTTAGAGGTCAGGGGCGGGGGAAACATTCAGTACTTC,CASSLEVRGGGNIQYF
TRBJ2-7,many,TRBV7-9,TRBD1,TGTGCCAGCAGCCAGGGGGCTGATGGGCAGTACTTC,CASSQGADGQYF
TRBJ1-2,many,TRBV25-1,.,TGTGCCAGCGGCTACCCTGGAGGCTATGGCTACACCTTC,CASGYPGGYGYTF
TRBJ2-2,.,TRBV6-2/TRBV6-3,TRBD1,TGTGCCAGCAAGGACAGGATGGGCGGGGAGCTGTTTTTT,CASKDRMGGELFF
TRBJ2-2,.,TRBV28,TRBD1,TGTGCCAGCCAAGGGACAGGCAACACCGGGGAGCTGTTTTTT,CASQGTGNTGELFF
TRBJ2-5,many,TRBV5-1,.,TGCGCCAGCAGCTTGGATAGTTGGTTGGAGACCCAGTACTTC,CASSLDSWLETQYF
TRBJ1-2,.,TRBV7-8,.,TGTGCCAGCAGCTTCATAGCGGGGGGGGCATCGGATGGCTACACCTTC,CASSFIAGGASDGYTF
TRBJ2-7,many,TRBV7-9,TRBD1,TGTGCCAGCAGACGACAGGGGGCCTACGAGCAGTACTTC,CASRRQGAYEQYF
TRBJ1-2,.,TRBV30,TRBD1,TGTGCCCGGGGCGTAGGGGGCCCGCATGGCTACACCTTC,CARGVGGPHGYTF
TRBJ2-2,few,TRBV9,.,TGTGCCAGCAGCGTAGGAGCTAGAGGGGGCACCGGGGAGCTGTTTTTT,CASSVGARGGTGELFF
TRBJ2-7,many,TRBV12-3/TRBV12-4,.,TGTGCCAGCAGTTGGCGGCTTGGCTACGAGCAGTACTTC,CASSWRLGYEQYF
TRBJ2-7,many,TRBV11-2,.,TGTGCCAGCAGCTTAGGGAACTACCCTTCCTACGAGCAGTACTTC,CASSLGNYPSYEQYF
TRBJ2-7,few,TRBV20-1,TRBD2,TGCAGTGCTAGAGATCTGCTAGCGGGAGAGAACGAGCAGTACTTC,CSARDLLAGENEQYF
TRBJ1-1,many,TRBV12-3/TRBV12-4,.,TGTGCCAGCAGTTTAAGGGCGGGGACTGAAGCTTTCTTT,CASSLRAGTEAFF
TRBJ2-7,few,TRBV2,.,TGTGCCAGCAGGACGGACTACGAGCAGTACTTC,CASRTDYEQYF